A single sample gave rise to the 9 T cell receptor beta chains below, sequenced in a study of PD-L1 blockade in urothelial cancer. The protocol was immunoSEQ multiplex PCR, while the TCRdb copy is restricted to in-frame clones and leaves out a portion. Of 90,000 to 100,000 clones listed, 90% are singletons. Time point specified: pretreatment peripheral blood. The sample in question was PBMCs, obtained around atezolizumab (anti-PD-L1) treatment. The origin of the receptors is a man aged 55 to 70 with urothelial cancer.

The chain carries TRBV2 and TRBJ2-5, with 8 nucleotides matching TRBD2. V gave up 5 bases and J gave up 5 bases; unmatched junction bases: 10. Germline lookup yields CDR1 SNHLY and CDR2 FYNNEI. The CDR3 runs 15 residues. The CDR3 is CASSFSGVRGETQYF. The CDR3 DNA sequence: TGTGCCAGCAGTTTTAGCGGGGTCCGGGGCGAGACCCAGTACTTC.

J is TRBJ1-1 and V is TRBV11-2; D is unresolved. With 1 base removed from V and 7 bases from J, the gap between germline ends came to 19 bases. CDR3 length equals 16 residues. Germline CDR1 reads SGHAT; CDR2 reads FQNNGV. The CDR3 DNA is TGTGCCAGCAGCTTAGTGAGGGCCTCCACCACCCTTGAAGCTTTCTTT. Translated, it gives CASSLVRASTTLEAFF.

The rearrangement links TRBV6-1 to TRBJ1-1; D is perhaps TRBD1 (6 bases). The V and J ends lost 7 bases and 7 bases respectively, with 13 bases between them. In germline, CDR1 is MNHNS, CDR2 SASEGT. The CDR3 runs 12 residues. In DNA form, the CDR3 reads TGTGCCAGCACACAGGGAACCTTTGAAGCTTTCTTT. Its translation: CASTQGTFEAFF.

The V gene is TRBV28, the J gene TRBJ2-3; 9 bases match TRBD2. CDR1 and CDR2 from the germline V gene are MDHEN and SYDVKM. The V and J ends lost 2 bases and 8 bases, in that order; junction bases with no gene match: 5. This CDR3 is built from 14 residues. CDR3 nucleotide sequence: TGTGCCAGCAGTTTAGGGCGGGGGGGCGGTACGCAGTATTTT. Translation: CASSLGRGGGTQYF.

This clone has a single count. V and J are TRBV9 and TRBJ2-2, with D possibly TRBD2 on 5 matching bases. The germline CDR1 and CDR2 sequences are SGDLS and YYNGEE. This CDR3 region has 16 residues. Trimming shortened V by 1 base and J by 3 bases, and 13 bases separated the two germline ends. CDR3 sequence: CASSVSGRVDTGELFF. CDR3 nucleotide sequence: TGTGCCAGCAGCGTATCGGGAAGGGTCGACACCGGGGAGCTGTTTTTT.

The CDR3: CASSLSGSGTNEKLFF. As DNA, the CDR3 is TGTGCCAGCAGTTTATCTGGGTCCGGGACTAATGAAAAACTGTTTTTT. The J gene is TRBJ1-4, the V gene TRBV28; D call uncertain. V shed 1 base and J shed 2 bases, with 11 bases lying between them. The CDR3 extends over 16 amino acids. CDR1 and CDR2 from the germline V gene are MDHEN and SYDVKM.

The chain couples TRBV28 to TRBJ1-2, with 7 bases identical to TRBD1. Germline V gene sequence: CDR1 MDHEN, CDR2 SYDVKM. V gave up 4 bases and J gave up 7 bases; unmatched junction bases: 15. The CDR3 extends over 16 amino acids. CDR3 protein: CASSSALTGVLGGYTF. The CDR3 bases are TGTGCCAGCAGTTCAGCCCTAACAGGGGTTCTTGGTGGCTACACCTTC.

V is TRBV4-2 and J is TRBJ2-5; TRBD1 agrees at 12 bases. V was pared by 4 bases and J by 5 bases, with 11 bases of the junction left unmatched. Germline values: CDR1 LGHNA, CDR2 YNFKEQ. The CDR3 loop spans 17 amino acids. CDR3 nucleotide sequence: TGTGCCAGCAGCCCCCAAGCTGGGACAGGGGGCGCGGAGACCCAGTACTTC. It translates to CASSPQAGTGGAETQYF.

V and J are TRBV6-6 and TRBJ1-5, with TRBD1 matching 8 bases. The CDR3 is 15 residues long. Germline CDR1 MNHNY, CDR2 SVGAGI (reference sequence). After removal of 0 bases from V and 2 bases from J, the junction contained 0 bases not matched to a gene. The CDR3 DNA follows: TGTGCCAGCAGTTACTCGACAGGGGGCAATCAGCCCCAGCATTTT. Its protein product is CASSYSTGGNQPQHF.